This is a list of T cell receptor beta chains from one sample in a study of regulatory T cells in long-lasting Graves disease. A single record per CDR3 protein comes from TCRdb applying MiXCR to the multiplex PCR reads. The data hold under 450,000 distinct CDR3 sequences, with about a sixth observed a single time. The same specimen was also included in a second study, on T cells in Graves' hyperthyroidism and ophthalmopathy.

The sequencing used peripheral blood mononuclear cells (PBMCs), collected at new diagnosis, from a patient treated with antithyroid drugs. These receptors all stem from a woman under 30 with Graves disease. Both conserved end residues are part of each CDR3. A D gene is named only where the DNA matches it firmly. Part of the rows lack a size; the others show once, few, many or a class for expanded clones.

clone_size,j_call,v_call,d_call,cdr3_aa,cdr3_nt
few,TRBJ1-2,TRBV5-4,TRBD1,CASSLAGTGDYGYTF,TGTGCCAGCAGCTTGGCCGGGACAGGGGATTATGGCTACACCTTC
.,TRBJ2-1,TRBV4-1,TRBD2,CASSRLTGGGTYNEQFF,TGTGCCAGCAGCCGATTAACCGGGGGGGGAACCTACAATGAGCAGTTCTTC
many,TRBJ2-7,TRBV28,.,CASRLRGRGSTYEQYF,TGTGCCAGCAGGTTACGCGGCAGGGGATCCACCTACGAGCAGTACTTC
many,TRBJ2-3,TRBV5-1,TRBD1,CASSLGQGGDTQYF,TGCGCCAGCAGCTTGGGACAGGGTGGTGATACGCAGTATTTT
few,TRBJ1-5,TRBV6-1,.,CASRDRRANQPQHF,TGTGCCAGCAGGGACCGAAGGGCGAATCAGCCCCAGCATTTT
many,TRBJ1-5,TRBV12-3/TRBV12-4,.,CASSATVHPGAGGNQPQHF,TGTGCCAGCAGTGCCACTGTTCATCCGGGGGCCGGGGGCAATCAGCCCCAGCATTTT
many,TRBJ1-2,TRBV2,.,CASIATSGAYGYTF,TGTGCCAGCATCGCGACATCAGGTGCCTATGGCTACACCTTC
many,TRBJ2-3,TRBV5-1,TRBD1,CASSSRRDRITDTQYF,TGCGCCAGCAGCTCCCGCCGGGACAGGATCACAGATACGCAGTATTTT
many,TRBJ2-3,TRBV11-3,.,CASSLGDENTQYF,TGTGCCAGCAGCTTAGGGGACGAGAATACGCAGTATTTT
once,TRBJ1-1,TRBV7-3,.,CASSQAPGRGGEAFF,TGTGCCAGCAGCCAAGCCCCGGGAAGGGGCGGGGAAGCTTTCTTT
.,TRBJ2-1,TRBV15,TRBD2,CATSRLASGANEQFF,TGTGCCACCAGCAGATTGGCTAGCGGTGCCAATGAGCAGTTCTTC
.,TRBJ2-3,TRBV2,TRBD2,CATGTSGGTDTQYF,TGTGCCACCGGGACTAGCGGAGGCACAGATACGCAGTATTTT
few,TRBJ2-4,TRBV20-1,TRBD2,CTASGTSGNIQYF,TGCACAGCCTCTGGGACTAGCGGAAACATTCAGTACTTC
many,TRBJ1-2,TRBV2,.,CTKLLGGAGGYTF,TGTACTAAACTCCTTGGGGGCGCGGGGGGCTACACCTTC
many,TRBJ1-2,TRBV12-3/TRBV12-4,.,CASSDRLGGAEYGYTF,TGTGCCAGCAGTGACCGACTAGGGGGGGCCGAATATGGCTACACCTTC